Below are 25 T cell receptor beta chains sequenced from a single sample in a study of blood T cell repertoires in COVID-19. This table comes from immunoSEQ multiplex PCR, and its TCRdb copy is limited to in-frame clones, with some not included. In the table there are some 97,000 clones, roughly 88% of which are singletons. Material: peripheral blood. These receptors were collected from a human donor in a cohort sampled during active COVID-19.

The V call is TRBV6-1, the J call TRBJ2-2; D may be TRBD1 (5 bases). Germline lookup yields CDR1 MNHNS and CDR2 SASEGT. V lost 2 bases and J 6 bases, leaving 13 bases between the germline ends. The CDR3 length is 15 residues. The CDR3 DNA follows: TGTGCCAGCAGTGAATGGCAGGGCTTAGCCGGGGAGCTGTTTTTT. Protein sequence: CASSEWQGLAGELFF.

CDR3 protein: CASTRGENYGYTF. CDR3 DNA sequence: TGTGCCAGCACTCGCGGGGAAAACTATGGCTACACCTTC. The J gene is TRBJ1-2, the V gene TRBV3-1 (or the pseudogene TRBV3-2); D unresolved. V dropped 7 bases and J dropped 2 bases, with 11 bases sitting between them. CDR3 length: 13 residues. Germline-derived CDR1 and CDR2 are LGHDT and YNNKEL (reference sequence).

The V and J genes are TRBV6-2 or TRBV6-3 and TRBJ2-3, with 14 bases fitting TRBD2. CDR3 length: 15 residues. Germline loops: CDR1 MNHEY, CDR2 SVGEGT. Trimming took 5 bases from V and 8 from J; bases not matched to a gene: 6. DNA for the CDR3: TGTGCCAGCAGTCCGGGACTAGCGGGAGCCGGTACGCAGTATTTT. It is translated as CASSPGLAGAGTQYF.

This clone was counted once. The chain recombines TRBV15 with TRBJ2-7, with a weak D call TRBD1 (5 bases). The CDR3 has 15 residues. The germline CDR1 and CDR2 sequences are LNHNV and YYDKDF (reference sequence). Between the trimmed V and J ends, which lost 0 bases and 2 bases, there was a span of 11 bases. The CDR3 DNA reads as TGTGCCACCAGCAGAGATACTCAGGGAACCTACGAGCAGTACTTC. Amino acid sequence: CATSRDTQGTYEQYF.

The table lists this clone with a count of one. The V call is TRBV18, the J call TRBJ1-5; TRBD1 might be the D (5 bases). The germline CDR1 and CDR2 sequences are KGHSH and LQKENI. V lost 3 bases, J lost 8 bases, and 23 bases lay in between. This CDR3 comprises 17 residues. In DNA, the CDR3 is TGTGCCAGCTCACCGCCCAGCCCAGCGGGGGTTATGAAGCCCCAGCATTTT. Protein product: CASSPPSPAGVMKPQHF.

Notes on this clone: This sample also contains other DNA sequences that code for the same CDR3. The chain recombines TRBV6-4 with TRBJ2-2, with D hard to call. The germline V gene has CDR1 MRHNA and CDR2 SNTAGT. Trimming stripped 3 bases from V and 2 bases from J, with 4 bases between. The CDR3 is 13 residues long. The CDR3 DNA sequence: TGTGCCAGCAGTGAGACAAACACCGGGGAGCTGTTTTTT. Translated, it gives CASSETNTGELFF.

CDR3 sequence reads: CASKLLVLNSPLHF. CDR3 DNA sequence: TGTGCCAGCAAACTTTTGGTCCTGAATTCACCCCTCCACTTT. The gene calls are TRBV3-1 (or the pseudogene TRBV3-2) and TRBJ1-6; unclear D gene. This CDR3 has 14 residues. Germline values: CDR1 LGHDT, CDR2 YNNKEL (reference sequence). V was pared by 7 bases and J by 7 bases, with 14 bases between.

The chain is built from TRBV7-2 and TRBJ2-7; 13 positions agree with TRBD2. Trimming removed 6 bases from V and 4 bases from J; junction bases left unmatched: 3. Germline V gene data show CDR1 as SGHTA and CDR2 as FQGNSA. The CDR3 is 14 residues long. For the CDR3, the DNA is TGTGCCAGCAGTCCGGGACTAGCGGGATACGAGCAGTACTTC. Protein: CASSPGLAGYEQYF.

The chain recombines TRBV6-2 or TRBV6-3 with TRBJ1-1; the D gene is possibly TRBD1 (6 bases). Germline CDR1 is MNHEY and CDR2 is SVGEGT. CDR3 size: 16 residues. V was pared by 4 bases and J by 2 bases, with 17 bases between. The CDR3 nucleotides are TGTGCCAGCAGTTTCCGATTGGACAGCCGTAACACTGAAGCTTTCTTT. Protein product: CASSFRLDSRNTEAFF.

The chain combines TRBV6-4 with TRBJ2-1; D is uncertain. Germline-derived CDR1 and CDR2 are MRHNA and SNTAGT. V was cut by 2 bases and J by 5 bases, with 7 bases left in between. CDR3 length equals 13 residues. CDR3 residues: CASSDLGNNEQFF. As DNA, the CDR3 is TGTGCCAGCAGTGACCTAGGAAACAATGAGCAGTTCTTC.

This clone appeared once. The V gene is TRBV3-1 (or the pseudogene TRBV3-2), the J gene TRBJ2-1, with a tentative D call TRBD2 (6 bases). This CDR3 has 16 residues. Germline V gene sequence: CDR1 LGHDT, CDR2 YNNKEL (reference sequence). Trimming shortened V by 1 base and J by 3 bases, and 13 bases separated the two germline ends. This chain's CDR3 is CASSQVTGVGYNEQFF. The CDR3 bases are TGTGCCAGCAGCCAAGTTACGGGAGTGGGCTACAATGAGCAGTTCTTC.

Worth noting for this clone: Other DNA sequences within the sample encode an identical CDR3. J is TRBJ2-1 and V is TRBV7-6; TRBD2 aligns across 9 bases. V lost 5 bases to trimming and J lost 4 bases; unmatched junction nucleotides: 6. CDR1 is SGHVS and CDR2 is FNYEAQ in the germline V gene. The CDR3 runs to 15 residues. The CDR3 coding sequence is TGTGCCAGCAGCCCCACTAGCGGGCGATACAATGAGCAGTTCTTC. Translation: CASSPTSGRYNEQFF.

The chain has TRBV7-9 and TRBJ1-1; D is possibly TRBD1 (6 bases). V was clipped by 6 bases and J by 1 base, with 15 bases between them. Per germline, CDR1 SEHNR and CDR2 FQNEAQ (reference sequence). The CDR3 consists of 15 residues. The CDR3 nucleotides are TGTGCCAGCAGTGCCCCCAACAGGGCGAACACTGAAGCTTTCTTT. Amino acids: CASSAPNRANTEAFF. The full variable domain, rest sourced from reference TRBV7-9 and TRBJ1-1, is DTGVSQNPRHKITKRGQNVTFRCDPISEHNRLYWYRQTLGQGPEFLTYFQNEAQLEKSRLLSDRFSAERPKGSFSTLEIQRTEQGDSAMYLCASSAPNRANTEAFFGQGTRLTVV.

The chain uses TRBV19 and TRBJ1-5; tentative D call: TRBD1 (6 bases). V gave up 3 bases and J gave up 0 bases, with 15 bases separating them. The CDR3 consists of 17 residues. Germline loops: CDR1 LNHDA, CDR2 SQIVND (reference sequence). CDR3 loop: CASSIFSRGGSNQPQHF. Here the CDR3 DNA reads TGTGCCAGTAGTATTTTCAGTAGAGGGGGTAGCAATCAGCCCCAGCATTTT.

The rearrangement joins TRBV4-3 to TRBJ2-3, with 16 bases identical to TRBD2. V trimming: 3 bases; J trimming: 5 bases; junction bases outside the gene matches: 11. The CDR3 loop spans 19 amino acids. The germline gives CDR1 LGHNA, CDR2 YSLEER. The CDR3 reads CASSQTLPGLAGGRDTQYF. The CDR3 coding sequence is TGCGCCAGCAGCCAGACCCTACCGGGACTAGCGGGAGGGAGAGATACGCAGTATTTT.

This clone has a single count. This chain connects TRBV11-3 to TRBJ1-1, with D unresolved. The germline CDR1 and CDR2 sequences are SGHNT and YENEEA. This CDR3 comprises 14 residues. V was clipped by 1 base and J by 0 bases, with 6 bases between them. Written as DNA, the CDR3 is TGTGCCAGCAGCTTAGGTACAGTGAACACTGAAGCTTTCTTT. Amino acid sequence: CASSLGTVNTEAFF.

The chain combines TRBV27 with TRBJ2-1; 9 bases agree with TRBD2. The CDR3 sequence is 15 residues long. Germline V gene data show CDR1 as MNHEY and CDR2 as SMNVEV (reference sequence). V was pared by 5 bases and J by 2 bases, with 4 bases of the junction left unmatched. The CDR3 region has the DNA TGTGCCAGCAGTCTTAGCGGGAGTACCTACAATGAGCAGTTCTTC. It translates to CASSLSGSTYNEQFF.

The chain uses TRBV12-3 or TRBV12-4 and TRBJ2-5, with D unresolved. There are 11 residues in the CDR3. V was clipped by 3 bases and J by 4 bases, with 3 bases between them. Written as DNA, the CDR3 is TGTGCCAGCAGTTTCGGAGAGACCCAGTACTTC. This translates into CASSFGETQYF.

This chain joins TRBV4-1 and TRBJ2-7, with TRBD2 matching 12 bases. J lost 6 bases, V lost 5 bases, and 8 bases had no gene match. The CDR3 runs to 15 residues. From germline, CDR1 is MGHRA and CDR2 YSYEKL. The CDR3 loop is CASSGLAGGPSEQYF. The CDR3 DNA reads TGCGCCAGCAGCGGTCTAGCGGGAGGGCCAAGCGAGCAGTACTTC.

This chain links TRBV7-2 with TRBJ2-7, with 11 bases fitting TRBD2. This CDR3 spans 17 amino acids. CDR1 SGHTA and CDR2 FQGNSA come from the germline V gene. V lost 4 bases to trimming and J lost 5 bases; unmatched junction nucleotides: 13. The CDR3 protein is CASSSRELRLAGNEQYF. CDR3 in DNA: TGTGCCAGCAGCTCCCGGGAGCTGAGACTAGCGGGAAACGAGCAGTACTTC.

This clone was seen just once. The chain is built from TRBV27 and TRBJ2-2; D ambiguous. The V gene lost 3 bases and the J gene lost 8 bases, with 7 bases spanning the gap. CDR3 size: 12 residues. Germline assignment: CDR1 MNHEY and CDR2 SMNVEV (reference sequence). The CDR3 DNA follows: TGTGCCAGCAGTTTCTTCGGTGGGGAGCTGTTTTTT. It codes for CASSFFGGELFF.

The chain recombines TRBV18 with TRBJ1-1; D not resolved. The CDR3 covers 14 residues. Per the germline V gene, CDR1 is KGHSH and CDR2 is LQKENI. Deletions cut 6 bases from V and 4 bases from J, with 15 bases between. CDR3 region: CASSETRAFTEAFF. Written as DNA, the CDR3 is TGTGCCAGCTCCGAAACGAGGGCTTTCACTGAAGCTTTCTTT.

This clone occurred once. The CDR3 nucleotides read TGTGCCAGCACGAGACAACCCACTGAAGCTTTCTTT. It translates to CASTRQPTEAFF. The chain employs TRBV28 and TRBJ1-1; D not certain. Per germline, CDR1 MDHEN and CDR2 SYDVKM. V shed 7 bases and J shed 4 bases, with 10 bases lying between them. The CDR3 loop spans 12 amino acids.

The CDR3 DNA follows: TGTGCCAGAAGCTTGGCCGGGGTTCACCAACGGAGCTCCTACAATGAGCAGTTCTTC. Translated, it gives CARSLAGVHQRSSYNEQFF. The genes are TRBV5-3 and TRBJ2-1, with a tentative D call TRBD2 (5 bases). TRBV5-3 is an ORF for which the function is uncertain. Deletions cut 0 bases from V and 0 bases from J, with 19 bases between. The CDR3 is made up of 19 amino acids.

This clone appeared a single time. V gene TRBV27 combines with J gene TRBJ2-3, with no clear D. The CDR3 sequence is 15 residues long. The V gene lost 5 bases and the J gene lost 5 bases, with 17 bases spanning the gap. Germline loops: CDR1 MNHEY, CDR2 SMNVEV (reference sequence). The DNA of the CDR3 is TGTGCCAGCAGTCTGAATCCTTGGTCAGGAGATACGCAGTATTTT. Its translation is CASSLNPWSGDTQYF.